This T cell receptor beta chain was recorded in a study of T-cell memory formation after mild COVID-19. For the study at large: For the most part, TCR clusters were specific to one donor.

This clonotype was counted only a few times. CDR3 length: 14 amino acids. Per the germline V gene, CDR1 is MGHRA and CDR2 is YSYEKL. Losses at the gene ends were 4 bases for V and 5 bases for J; bases not matched to a gene: 6. Each CDR3 protein gets one entry after TCRdb re-called the 5' RACE reads with MiXCR. The sample carries approximately 190,000 distinct CDR3 sequences, about 18% recorded once. V is TRBV4-1 and J is TRBJ2-5; 8 nucleotides agree with TRBD2. The source is an adult woman who had mild COVID-19 (a few samples of this study predate the infection). Cell type and time point are not known. The sample taken for sequencing was PBMCs or a T cell subset sorted from them (not recorded which). The CDR3 protein is CASSPGGGRETQYF. CDR3 nucleotide sequence: TGCGCCAGCAGCCCGGGGGGGGGCAGGGAGACCCAGTACTTC.